This TCR beta chain stems from a study of shared clonotypes between healthy human individuals. In the original analysis: Sequence data from immunoSEQ were junction-only and lacked quality scores; consequently, filtering differed. The protocol was immunoSEQ multiplex PCR, while the TCRdb copy is restricted to in-frame clones and leaves out a portion. The V and J calls and the clone size are those of that table, but D and trimming were determined from the DNA. The sample records about 600,000 clones, around 97% being singletons. The study enrolled healthy HIV-negative adults without recent acute infections or vaccinations as donors. Study conclusions and caveats: The study found lower generation probabilities in non-shared clonotypes than in those shared by all four donors.

V gave up 4 bases and J gave up 2 bases, with 11 bases separating them. The CDR3 spans 14 residues. In germline, CDR1 is SSHAT, CDR2 FNYEAQ (reference sequence). In the case of this clone: Its antigen remains unidentified.

This TCR was recovered from a woman in her thirties in good health. V is TRBV7-7 and J is TRBJ2-5; the D gene is possibly TRBD2 (5 bases). Sequences were obtained from naive CD4+ T cells sorted from blood. Subset given: CD45RA+ positively selected. Here the CDR3 DNA reads TGTGCCAGCAGCTCTCCGGGATTTCAAGAGACCCAGTACTTC. It codes for CASSSPGFQETQYF.